This TCR beta chain emerged from a study of CD8 T cells in Susac syndrome. Background on the study: Treatment at blood withdrawal was none, corticosteroids, or intravenous immunoglobulin alone in Susac syndrome patients. Findings and limits, study-wide: It was acknowledged in the study that the number of individuals who were included in its TCR sequencing and HLA analysis was relatively small.

TCR beta was sequenced from blood CD8+ and CD4+ T cells. This CDR3 contains 16 residues. Germline values: CDR1 LGHDT, CDR2 YNNKEL (reference sequence). J gave up 4 bases and V 2 bases, and 8 bases lay outside the gene matches. Random-hexamer reverse transcription was applied to about 0.45 to 1 ug RNA. Each CDR3 protein gets one entry after TCRdb re-called the immunoSEQ multiplex PCR reads with MiXCR. Here the sample spans over 150,000 distinct CDR3 sequences, around 94% being singletons. Points on this clonotype: Its matching antigen is unknown.

The sample consisted of CD4+ T cells from PBMCs. This rearrangement joins TRBV3-1 to TRBJ2-1; TRBD2 aligns across 7 bases. The receptor was isolated from a human donor with Susac syndrome. CDR3 loop: CASSQPTGTKYNEQFF. In DNA form, the CDR3 reads TGTGCCAGCAGCCAACCGACCGGGACTAAATACAATGAGCAGTTCTTC.